This T cell receptor beta chain came from a study of blood T cell repertoires in COVID-19. Study background: Samples came from the United States, Italy and Spain, spanning acute and convalescent COVID-19. From T cells, B-cell-depleted T cells, or PBMCs came the material, which was cDNA or gDNA.

CDR3 size: 16 residues. Germline V gene data show CDR1 as MDHEN and CDR2 as SYDVKM. Trimming removed 0 bases at V and 2 bases at J, with 8 bases between. In the authors' methods: Counts of nucleated cells, estimated from reference gene primer amplification, were obtained. Data came from immunoSEQ multiplex PCR; TCRdb stores just in-frame clones and leaves some out. Clone size and V and J calls were adopted from that table, with D and trimming inferred from the DNA. Of over 250,000 clones in the sample, around 87% were seen once. The sample was peripheral blood. This clonotype was obtained from a woman between 45 and 65 years old with acute or convalescent COVID-19. The V call is TRBV28, the J call TRBJ2-6; maybe TRBD2 (5 bases). The DNA for the CDR3 is TGTGCCAGCAGTTTATGGGCGGGTGCTGGGGCCAACGTCCTGACTTTC. Protein sequence: CASSLWAGAGANVLTF.